This T cell receptor (beta chain) was captured in a study of T cell responses to AZD1222 COVID-19 vaccine. Study-wide points: CD4 TCRs covered the whole spike, strongest at regions 160-218 and 743-854. It was only six AZD1222 recipients who were seropositive at baseline. Spike-specific TCR breadth rose after two AZD1222 doses, and depth rose as well.

Sequencing used immunoSEQ multiplex PCR; TCRdb keeps in-frame clones, though not all of them. The sample includes approximately 160,000 clones, approximately 94% of them seen just once. Researchers grouped second doses given at about 4 or about 12 weeks into one pool. Regarding this clone: The antigen remains unidentified.

This CDR3 contains 16 residues. Germline CDR1 KGHSH, CDR2 LQKENI. V lost 3 bases to trimming and J lost 2 bases; unmatched junction nucleotides: 4. V gene TRBV18 combines with J gene TRBJ2-7; TRBD2 matches at 13 bases. The TCR was taken from an adult who received the AZD1222 COVID-19 vaccine. This specimen consisted of peripheral blood, obtained 28 days after the second AZD1222 dose. CDR3: CASSPLGTSGTYEQYF. The CDR3 DNA reads as TGTGCCAGCTCACCGCTCGGGACTAGCGGGACCTACGAGCAGTACTTC.